This T cell receptor beta chain was sequenced in a study of technical replicates of blood from a handful of donors. Germline CDR1 is SGHDN and CDR2 is FVKESK. The trim removed 6 bases at V and 0 bases at J, leaving 20 bases unmatched. The CDR3 extends over 20 amino acids. Method: immunoSEQ multiplex PCR; TCRdb's copy keeps in-frame clones and lacks some. Of 85,000 to 100,000 clones detected, 95% appear once; the ten largest clones hold less than 0.25%. The sequencing input was T cells isolated from PBMCs. The sequence was collected from a human donor in good health. The V gene is TRBV14, the J gene TRBJ2-1; 7 positions agree with TRBD2. The CDR3 sequence: CASRSSPTSSQGSSYNEQFF. The CDR3 DNA sequence: TGTGCCAGCAGGTCCTCCCCGACTAGCAGCCAAGGAAGCTCCTACAATGAGCAGTTCTTC.